This paragraph reports one T cell receptor (beta chain). The antigen this receptor binds is unknown. No base quality information exists; no much larger clone differs at one position. This entry is derived from a study of blood T cell repertoires in COVID-19 (dated by TCRdb to the early 2020s). For the study in its entirety: Samples from collaborators originated in the United States, Italy and Spain and spanned both the acute and convalescent phases of COVID-19. The material from the prospective study consisted of cDNA or gDNA derived from T cells, B-cell-depleted T cells, or PBMCs. The dataset comprised deeply sampled blood TCRbeta repertoires from subjects exposed to, actively infected with, or recovered from COVID-19. The repertoires were released in a freely available public database meant as a resource for research on the immune response to SARS-CoV-2. The samples were drawn from two sources: the first 160 participants of the ongoing ImmuneRACE study, and about 1,300 subjects contributed by 6 global collaborators. Sample metadata almost always included a de-identified subject ID, COVID-19 status, age in years and sex. Where available, HLA class I and class II types were taken from metadata supplied by the sample provider and were not determined by assay-based typing. Beyond this particular receptor, the publication reports: The quantity of clinical and demographic metadata differed by source and by participant and was supplied without curation.

Taken from cysteine to phenylalanine, the CDR3 has 12 residues. Only the CDR3 DNA is retained, 36 bases long and in frame from the first base. The CDR1 and CDR2 encoded by the germline V gene (reference sequence) are SGHKS and YYEKEE. V ends up 5 bases short and J 9 bases short, with an unmatched junction base count of 5. Participants in the prospective study were aged roughly 18 to 100 years, lived in over 20 United States geographic areas, and enrolled through a virtual design. In the prospective study, cohorts were assigned on the basis of participant-reported clinical history obtained from a screening survey and a study questionnaire. Exposed participants had been in contact with someone with a PCR-confirmed or clinician-diagnosed COVID-19 case within 2 weeks of study entry. In the prospective study, whole blood, serum and a nasopharyngeal or oropharyngeal swab were collected from each participant by mobile phlebotomists. Participants in the prospective study had the option to provide additional blood draws and questionnaires over a roughly 2-month period. Blood samples from the prospective study were shipped frozen or at room temperature prior to DNA extraction.

TCRbeta CDR3 regions were amplified from genomic DNA by means of the immunoSEQ Assay, a bias-controlled multiplex PCR. As for the authors' bioinformatics: The number of nucleated cells in each sample was estimated by amplification of reference gene primers within the assay. To quantify the absolute abundance of each unique TCRbeta CDR3 rearrangement, sequence reads were collapsed and filtered. For each sample, productive Simpson clonality was calculated by taking the square root of Simpson's diversity index across productive rearrangements. Imported from immuneACCESS, the table was reduced by TCRdb to in-frame sequences with V and J called. These copies leave out some clones; in studies compared against another copy, an unresolved V gene accounts for under half, and the cause of the remainder is not known. The DNA gave D and trimming, while V, J and clone size come from that table. The sample table holds about 230,000 clones, of which about 87% were seen once. Approximately 3.7% of the sample lies in the top ten.

Specimen: PBMCs or T cells enriched from blood (not recorded which). This TCR was sampled from a woman in her 30s who had been exposed to COVID-19. This chain joins TRBV5-5 to TRBJ2-1; TRBD1 lines up with 7 middle nucleotides. The DNA sequence reads TGTGCCAGCAGTTTACAGGGGTTTGAGCAGTTCTTC. This gives the protein CASSLQGFEQFF.